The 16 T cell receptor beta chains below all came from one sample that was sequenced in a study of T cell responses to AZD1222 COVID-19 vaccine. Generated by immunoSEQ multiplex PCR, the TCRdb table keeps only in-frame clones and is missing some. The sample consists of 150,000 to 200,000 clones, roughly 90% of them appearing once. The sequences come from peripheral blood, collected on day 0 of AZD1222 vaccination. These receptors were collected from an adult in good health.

The DNA for the CDR3 is TGTGCCAGCAGCTTAGAGGCAGGGTGGTCAAATCAGCCCCAGCATTTT. Its protein is CASSLEAGWSNQPQHF. The chain uses TRBV7-6 and TRBJ1-5; weak D call: TRBD1 (5 bases). V was trimmed by 1 base and J by 4 bases, leaving 14 bases between them. Germline assignment: CDR1 SGHVS and CDR2 FNYEAQ. The CDR3 extends over 16 amino acids.

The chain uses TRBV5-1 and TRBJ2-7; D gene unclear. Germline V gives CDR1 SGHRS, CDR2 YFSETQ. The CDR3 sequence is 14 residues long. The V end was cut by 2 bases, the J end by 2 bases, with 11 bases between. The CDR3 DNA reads TGCGCCAGCAGCTTAGGAACAGTCGCCTACGAGCAGTACTTC. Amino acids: CASSLGTVAYEQYF. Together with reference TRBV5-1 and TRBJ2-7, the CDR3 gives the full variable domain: KAGVTQTPRYLIKTRGQQVTLSCSPISGHRSVSWYQQTPGQGLQFLFEYFSETQRNKGNFPGRFSGRQFSNSRSEMNVSTLELGDSALYLCASSLGTVAYEQYFGPGTRLTVT.

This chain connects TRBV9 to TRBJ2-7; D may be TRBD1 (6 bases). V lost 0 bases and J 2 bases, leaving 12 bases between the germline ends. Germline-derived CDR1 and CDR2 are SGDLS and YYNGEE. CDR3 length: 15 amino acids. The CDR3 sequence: CASSVETGTTYEQYF. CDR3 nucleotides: TGTGCCAGCAGCGTAGAGACCGGGACAACCTACGAGCAGTACTTC.

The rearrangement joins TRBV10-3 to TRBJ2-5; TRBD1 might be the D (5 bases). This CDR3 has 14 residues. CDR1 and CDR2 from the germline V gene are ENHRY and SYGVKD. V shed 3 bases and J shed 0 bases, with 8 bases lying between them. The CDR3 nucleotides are TGTGCCATCAGTGATTCAGGGAACCAAGAGACCCAGTACTTC. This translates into CAISDSGNQETQYF.

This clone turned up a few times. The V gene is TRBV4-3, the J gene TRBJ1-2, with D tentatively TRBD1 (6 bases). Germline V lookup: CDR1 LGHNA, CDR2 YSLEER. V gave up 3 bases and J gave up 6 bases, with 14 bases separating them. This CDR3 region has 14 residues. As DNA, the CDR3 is TGCGCCAGCAGCCATGATGACAGGCGGAATGGCTACACCTTC. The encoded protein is CASSHDDRRNGYTF.

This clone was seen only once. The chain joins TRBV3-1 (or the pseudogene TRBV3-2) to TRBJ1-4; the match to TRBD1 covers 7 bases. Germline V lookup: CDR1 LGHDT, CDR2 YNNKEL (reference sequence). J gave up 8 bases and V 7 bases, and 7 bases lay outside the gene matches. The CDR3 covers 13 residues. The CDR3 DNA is TGTGCCAGCAAAGGGAGGGGGCGAGAAAAACTGTTTTTT. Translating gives CASKGRGREKLFF.

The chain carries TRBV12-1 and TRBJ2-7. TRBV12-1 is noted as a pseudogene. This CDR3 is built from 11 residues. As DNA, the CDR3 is TGTGCCAGCAGCTTCGTAGGCGAGCAGTACTTC. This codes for CASSFVGEQYF.

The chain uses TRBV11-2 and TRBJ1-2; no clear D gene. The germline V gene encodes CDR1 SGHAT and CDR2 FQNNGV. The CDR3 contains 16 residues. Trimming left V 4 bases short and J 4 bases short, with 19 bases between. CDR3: CASSSDIPGKPYGYTF. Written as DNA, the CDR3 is TGTGCCAGCAGCTCAGATATCCCGGGAAAACCCTATGGCTACACCTTC.

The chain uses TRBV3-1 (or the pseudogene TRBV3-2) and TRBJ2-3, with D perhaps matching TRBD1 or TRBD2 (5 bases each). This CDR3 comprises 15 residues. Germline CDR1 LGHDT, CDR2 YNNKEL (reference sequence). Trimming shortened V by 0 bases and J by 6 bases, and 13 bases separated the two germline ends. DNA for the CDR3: TGTGCCAGCAGCCAAGAACGGGGCCGCAGGGATACGCAGTATTTT. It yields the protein CASSQERGRRDTQYF.

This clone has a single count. CDR3 nucleotides: TGTGCCAGCAGTCAGCAGGGGGGCTCCTACAATGAGCAGTTCTTC. This codes for CASSQQGGSYNEQFF. The chain carries TRBV5-6 and TRBJ2-1; TRBD1 is a possible D gene (7 bases). Germline CDR1 and CDR2: SGHDT and YYEEEE. The CDR3 is 15 amino acids. V lost 5 bases, J lost 0 bases, and 12 bases lay in between.

The CDR3 sequence: CASSVSRTGNTEAFF. The CDR3 coding sequence is TGTGCCAGCAGCGTTTCCCGAACAGGGAACACTGAAGCTTTCTTT. This rearrangement joins TRBV9 to TRBJ1-1; a weak D match, TRBD1 (5 bases). This CDR3 region has 15 residues. V was trimmed by 2 bases and J by 1 base, leaving 12 bases between them. Per the germline V gene, CDR1 is SGDLS and CDR2 is YYNGEE.

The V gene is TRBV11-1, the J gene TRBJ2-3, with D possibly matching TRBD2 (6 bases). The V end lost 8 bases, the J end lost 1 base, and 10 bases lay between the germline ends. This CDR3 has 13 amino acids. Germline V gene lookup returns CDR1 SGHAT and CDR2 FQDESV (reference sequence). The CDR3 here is CASRRGGTDTQYF. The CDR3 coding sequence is TGTGCCAGCCGGCGCGGGGGCACAGATACGCAGTATTTT.

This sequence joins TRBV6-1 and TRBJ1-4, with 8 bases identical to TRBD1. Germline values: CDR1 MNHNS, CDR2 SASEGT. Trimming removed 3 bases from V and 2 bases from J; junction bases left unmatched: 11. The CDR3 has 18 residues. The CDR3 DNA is TGTGCCAGCAGTGATGGGCAGGGGGCAGTGCGGACTAATGAAAAACTGTTTTTT. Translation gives CASSDGQGAVRTNEKLFF.

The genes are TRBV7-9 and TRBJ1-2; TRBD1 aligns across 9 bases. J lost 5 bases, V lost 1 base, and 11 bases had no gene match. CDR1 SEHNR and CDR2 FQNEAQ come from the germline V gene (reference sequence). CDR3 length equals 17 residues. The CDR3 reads CASSLGGQGPRRYGYTF. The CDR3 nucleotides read TGTGCCAGCAGCTTAGGGGGACAGGGCCCACGTCGGTATGGCTACACCTTC.

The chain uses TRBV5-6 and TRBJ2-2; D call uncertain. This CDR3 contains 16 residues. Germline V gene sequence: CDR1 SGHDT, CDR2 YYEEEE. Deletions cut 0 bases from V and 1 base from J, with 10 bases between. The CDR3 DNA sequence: TGTGCCAGCAGCTTGGATCGGGCAGGGAACACCGGGGAGCTGTTTTTT. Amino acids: CASSLDRAGNTGELFF.

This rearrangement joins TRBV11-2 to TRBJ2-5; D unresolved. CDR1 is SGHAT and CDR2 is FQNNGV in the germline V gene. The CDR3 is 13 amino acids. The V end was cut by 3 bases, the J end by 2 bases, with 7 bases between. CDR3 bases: TGTGCCAGCAGCTTCGGCAGGCAAGAGACCCAGTACTTC. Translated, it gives CASSFGRQETQYF. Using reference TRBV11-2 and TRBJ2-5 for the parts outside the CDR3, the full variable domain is EAGVAQSPRYKIIEKRQSVAFWCNPISGHATLYWYQQILGQGPKLLIQFQNNGVVDDSQLPKDRFSAERLKGVDSTLKIQPAKLEDSAVYLCASSFGRQETQYFGPGTRLLVL.